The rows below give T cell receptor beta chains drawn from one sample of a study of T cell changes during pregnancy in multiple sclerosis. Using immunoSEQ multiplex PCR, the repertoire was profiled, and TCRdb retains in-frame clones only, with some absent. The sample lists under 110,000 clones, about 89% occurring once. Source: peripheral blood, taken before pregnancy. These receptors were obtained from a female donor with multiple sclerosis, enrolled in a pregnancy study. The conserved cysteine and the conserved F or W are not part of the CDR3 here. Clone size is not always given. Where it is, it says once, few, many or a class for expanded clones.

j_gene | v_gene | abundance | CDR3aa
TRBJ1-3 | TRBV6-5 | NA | ATRSGQGTGNTIY
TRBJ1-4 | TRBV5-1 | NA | ASSSDRGDEKLF
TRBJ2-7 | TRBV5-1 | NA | ASSLRSRTRDSYEQY
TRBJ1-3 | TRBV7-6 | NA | ASSLVTGQGNTIY
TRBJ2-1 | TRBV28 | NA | ASSLLASGGFNEQF
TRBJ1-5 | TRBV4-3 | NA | ASSLGQGDQPQH
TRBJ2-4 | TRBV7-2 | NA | ASSLDAQAYIQY
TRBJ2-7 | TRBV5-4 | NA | ASSLGGHYEQY
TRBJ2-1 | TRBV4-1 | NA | ASSQQGYSSYNEQF
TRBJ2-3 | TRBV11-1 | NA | ASSLARVGGDTQY
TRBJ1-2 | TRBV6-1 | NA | ASRSTGGAYGYT
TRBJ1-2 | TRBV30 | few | ACLIGGEGGYT
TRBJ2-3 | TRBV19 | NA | ASGISGFGTDTQY
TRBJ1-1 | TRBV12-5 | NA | ASADRNTEAF
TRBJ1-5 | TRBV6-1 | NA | ASSEGKGQGVLRQPQH
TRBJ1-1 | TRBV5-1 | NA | ASSLSGFQNTEAF
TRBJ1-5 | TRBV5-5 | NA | ASSFTSGTGVTNQPQH
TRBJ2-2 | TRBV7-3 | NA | ASSQTTGAGGGELF
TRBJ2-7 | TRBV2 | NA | ASSGVGLAPFAYEQY
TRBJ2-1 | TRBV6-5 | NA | ASSGTGVVDEQF
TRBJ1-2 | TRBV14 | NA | ASSQDGTAAYGYT
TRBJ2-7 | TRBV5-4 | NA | ASSLWTSGTYEQY
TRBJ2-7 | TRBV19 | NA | ASPGQMYEQY
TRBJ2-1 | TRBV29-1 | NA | SAVDYVNEQF
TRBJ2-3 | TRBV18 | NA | ASSPPGTSTLDTQY
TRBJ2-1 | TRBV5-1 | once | ASSPGQYYNEQF
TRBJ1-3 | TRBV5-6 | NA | ASRSDRVGNTIY
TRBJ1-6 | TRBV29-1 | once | SARTGDNSPLH
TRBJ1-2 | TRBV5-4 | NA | ASSLAAGLSYGYT
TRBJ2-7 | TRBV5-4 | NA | ASKRRTTYEQY
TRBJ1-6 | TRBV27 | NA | ASSFGSGSNSPLH
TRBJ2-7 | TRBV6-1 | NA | ASSEYYMADYSWEQY
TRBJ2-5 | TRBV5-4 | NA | ASSLLRTAYQETQY
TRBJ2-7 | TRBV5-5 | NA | ASRPGLAGDGSYEQY
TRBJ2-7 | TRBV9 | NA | ASSAGQGKPYEQY
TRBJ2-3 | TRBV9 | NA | ASSGQTSGKGTQY
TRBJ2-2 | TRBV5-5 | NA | ASSLPQWNTGELF
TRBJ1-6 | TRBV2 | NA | ASSEAGGDYNSPLH
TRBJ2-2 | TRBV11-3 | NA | ASSSRGSGELF
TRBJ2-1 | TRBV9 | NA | ASSASGLYYNEQF
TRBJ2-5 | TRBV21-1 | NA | ASSKNTERSYQETQY
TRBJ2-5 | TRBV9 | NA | ASSPAGTGERETQY
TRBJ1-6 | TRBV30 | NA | AWSVLSGVNSPLH
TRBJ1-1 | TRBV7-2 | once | ASSPPLAGFMNTEAF
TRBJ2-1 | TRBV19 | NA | ASSPSGTPWYEQF
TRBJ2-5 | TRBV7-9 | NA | ASTKSTGGLETQY
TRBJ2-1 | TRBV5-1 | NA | ASSAGGDPFSYNEQF
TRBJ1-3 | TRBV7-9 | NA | ASSHTPTATGGNTIY
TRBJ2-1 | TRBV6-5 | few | ASSYGGRYSYNEQF
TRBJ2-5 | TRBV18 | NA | ASSRSGEETQY